This T cell receptor (beta chain) was identified during a study of cytomegalovirus exposure and HLA in healthy donors. This PCR relied on a set of 60 Vbeta primers and 13 Jbeta primers. TCRdb's copy holds only in-frame clones and misses some; the assay was immunoSEQ multiplex PCR. The repertoire holds 110,000 to 150,000 clones, with approximately 80% as singletons. Germline CDR1 MNHEY, CDR2 SVGAGI. The CDR3 has 14 residues. With 5 bases clipped from V and 6 bases from J, the junction kept 8 bases outside the gene matches. This chain uses TRBV6-5 with TRBJ2-5, with TRBD1 matching 8 bases. This clonotype was obtained from a boy between 2 and 10 years old in good health and CMV-seronegative. Sequences were obtained from PBMCs. The DNA for the CDR3 is TGTGCCAGCAGTCCTAGACAGGGGATGAAGACCCAGTACTTC. Its protein is CASSPRQGMKTQYF.